This T cell receptor (beta chain) was captured in a study of read filtering for tumor transcriptome and immune sequencing. Regarding the study as a whole: Even smaller IR-seq throughput identified most shared clonotypes.

This library used around 0.4 ug RNA and molecular barcoded adaptors spanning alpha/delta and beta/gamma chains. Each CDR3 protein gets one entry after TCRdb re-called the reads with MiXCR. The top ten clones hold about 15% of a sample with about 86,000 distinct CDR3 sequences, over 9% of them seen once. The germline V gene has CDR1 KGHSH and CDR2 LQKENI. The CDR3 has 15 residues. The germline V and J ends were trimmed by 6 bases and 0 bases, with 15 bases remaining between them. Many counts were recorded for this clonotype. The target antigen is unknown. This receptor was identified in a donor over 35 with multiple myeloma. The genes are TRBV18 and TRBJ2-7; D might be TRBD1 (5 bases). Sequenced: a population of CD138-negative cells sorted from bone marrow. DNA for the CDR3: TGTGCCAGCTCCCTCAGACAGACGAGCTCCTACGAGCAGTACTTC. It yields the protein CASSLRQTSSYEQYF. Drawing the rest from reference TRBV18 and TRBJ2-7, the complete variable domain is NAGVMQNPRHLVRRRGQEARLRCSPMKGHSHVYWYRQLPEEGLKFMVYLQKENIIDESGMPKERFSAEFPKEGPSILRIQQVVRGDSAAYFCASSLRQTSSYEQYFGPGTRLTVT.